Following are 4 T cell receptor beta chains from one sample sequenced in a study of T cell responses to AZD1222 COVID-19 vaccine. The method was immunoSEQ multiplex PCR; TCRdb's version includes in-frame clones alone and lacks a portion of them. This sample yields about 170,000 clones, of which about 92% are seen a single time; 3.9% belongs to the top ten. Sequences were derived from peripheral blood, sampled on day 0 of AZD1222 vaccination. Every receptor here comes from an adult in good health.

The CDR3 coding sequence is TGCGCCAGCAGCCAAGGGACAGGGGGTTACACAGATACGCAGTATTTT. Translation: CASSQGTGGYTDTQYF. V gene TRBV4-1 combines with J gene TRBJ2-3; 10 bases align to TRBD1. Per the germline V gene, CDR1 is MGHRA and CDR2 is YSYEKL. The J segment lost 2 bases and the V segment lost 1 base, leaving 3 bases of the junction unmatched. CDR3 length: 16 amino acids.

In DNA, the CDR3 is TGTGCCAGTAGTATAGATCGGGGGACCCCGGGCACTGAAGCTTTCTTT. It is translated as CASSIDRGTPGTEAFF. The V gene is TRBV19, the J gene TRBJ1-1; weak D call: TRBD1 (5 bases). The CDR3 extends over 16 amino acids. In germline, CDR1 is LNHDA, CDR2 SQIVND (reference sequence). The germline V and J ends were trimmed by 0 bases and 4 bases, with 15 bases remaining between them.

This chain connects TRBV5-1 to TRBJ2-5; TRBD2 matches at 7 bases. V lost 4 bases to trimming and J lost 5 bases; unmatched junction nucleotides: 5. From germline, CDR1 is SGHRS and CDR2 YFSETQ. CDR3 length equals 13 residues. CDR3 loop: CASSRTRIETQYF. Here the CDR3 DNA reads TGCGCCAGCAGCCGGACTAGGATCGAGACCCAGTACTTC. The full variable domain, completed using reference TRBV5-1 and TRBJ2-5, is KAGVTQTPRYLIKTRGQQVTLSCSPISGHRSVSWYQQTPGQGLQFLFEYFSETQRNKGNFPGRFSGRQFSNSRSEMNVSTLELGDSALYLCASSRTRIETQYFGPGTRLLVL.

This rearrangement joins TRBV4-2 to TRBJ2-7; the D gene could be TRBD1 or TRBD2 (5 bases each). V was clipped by 4 bases and J by 6 bases, with 7 bases between them. The CDR3 is 11 residues long. Germline CDR1 and CDR2: LGHNA and YNFKEQ. CDR3 nucleotide sequence: TGTGCCAGCAGCCGAGGGACCGAGCAGTACTTC. Encoded protein: CASSRGTEQYF.